Each of the 28 T cell receptor beta chains below was sequenced from the same sample in a study of cytomegalovirus exposure and HLA in healthy donors. PCR amplification relied on 60 Vbeta primers (plus 13 Jbeta primers). Data came from immunoSEQ multiplex PCR; TCRdb stores just in-frame clones and leaves some out. This sample has 150,000 to 200,000 clones, with roughly four fifths found just once. The sequencing sample was made of PBMCs. The receptors derive from a girl aged 10-17 years in good health and CMV-seropositive.

The CDR3 reads CASSASEGGVNEQFF. Written as DNA, the CDR3 is TGTGCCAGCAGCGCGTCGGAAGGCGGGGTGAATGAGCAGTTCTTC. The chain employs TRBV9 and TRBJ2-1; the D gene is possibly TRBD2 (6 bases). V was clipped by 3 bases and J by 7 bases, with 17 bases between them. This CDR3 has 15 residues. Looked up from germline, CDR1 is SGDLS and CDR2 is YYNGEE.

This clone came up once. J is TRBJ2-7 and V is TRBV30; 14 bases are shared with TRBD2. Germline values: CDR1 GTSNPN, CDR2 SVGIG (reference sequence). Trimming cost V 3 bases and J 4 bases; bases outside gene matches: 5. The CDR3 spans 15 residues. CDR3: CAWSSTSGGGYEQYF. The CDR3 DNA reads TGTGCCTGGAGCTCGACTAGCGGGGGGGGGTACGAGCAGTACTTC.

The chain carries TRBV5-6 and TRBJ2-5, with D uncertain. The CDR3 is made up of 15 amino acids. The V end lost 2 bases, the J end lost 5 bases, and 16 bases lay between the germline ends. Germline-derived CDR1 and CDR2 are SGHDT and YYEEEE. The CDR3 is CASSFYDSSRETQYF. DNA of the CDR3: TGTGCCAGCAGCTTTTACGACTCCTCCCGGGAGACCCAGTACTTC. The full variable domain, in which reference TRBV5-6 and TRBJ2-5 provide the parts outside the CDR3, is DAGVTQSPTHLIKTRGQQVTLRCSPKSGHDTVSWYQQALGQGPQFIFQYYEEEERQRGNFPDRFSGHQFPNYSSELNVNALLLGDSALYLCASSFYDSSRETQYFGPGTRLLVL.

This sequence joins TRBV30 and TRBJ2-5, with a tentative D call TRBD1 (5 bases). The germline V and J ends were trimmed by 2 bases and 1 base, with 14 bases remaining between them. The CDR3 length is 15 residues. CDR1 and CDR2 from the germline V gene are GTSNPN and SVGIG (reference sequence). The CDR3 DNA reads as TGTGCCTGGAGTTGGGCAGGGCGACTCCAAGAGACCCAGTACTTC. This encodes CAWSWAGRLQETQYF.

V usage is TRBV19 and J usage is TRBJ1-6; 7 nucleotides align to TRBD1. V lost 8 bases and J lost 3; bases outside the gene matches: 10. The CDR3 runs 16 residues. CDR1 and CDR2 from the germline V gene are LNHDA and SQIVND (reference sequence). The CDR3 loop reads CASRDSRLFYNSPLHF. The CDR3 bases are TGTGCCAGTCGGGACAGCCGACTTTTCTATAATTCACCCCTCCACTTT.

The chain employs TRBV9 and TRBJ2-1; tentatively, D is TRBD2 (6 bases). Germline CDR1 SGDLS, CDR2 YYNGEE. This CDR3 contains 15 residues. Trimming removed 1 base from V and 10 bases from J, with 18 bases in between. The CDR3 loop is CASSVRGTETGEQFF. In nucleotides, the CDR3 is TGTGCCAGCAGCGTACGCGGGACGGAGACGGGGGAGCAGTTCTTC.

The chain is built from TRBV6-1 and TRBJ1-5; D call uncertain. Germline CDR1 MNHNS, CDR2 SASEGT. V dropped 2 bases and J dropped 4 bases, with 9 bases sitting between them. The CDR3 contains 14 residues. DNA of the CDR3: TGTGCCAGCAGTGAAATACAGCTTAATCAGCCCCAGCATTTT. Encoded protein: CASSEIQLNQPQHF.

This sequence joins TRBV7-2 and TRBJ1-1, with TRBD1 matching 10 bases. Germline CDR1 is SGHTA and CDR2 is FQGNSA. Trimming at V came to 5 bases and at J to 5 bases, leaving 8 bases not matched to a gene. CDR3 length: 15 amino acids. CDR3 coding DNA: TGTGCCAGCAGCGCCGGGACAGGGGTCCATACTGAAGCTTTCTTT. Translated: CASSAGTGVHTEAFF.

The rearrangement links TRBV5-1 to TRBJ1-2; no clear D. V gave up 6 bases and J gave up 2 bases, with 14 bases separating them. CDR1 SGHRS and CDR2 YFSETQ come from the germline V gene. CDR3 length equals 14 residues. CDR3 sequence (DNA): TGCGCCAGCACCGGAGAGGGCGCGAACTATGGCTACACCTTC. This encodes CASTGEGANYGYTF.

The chain employs TRBV9 and TRBJ1-2, with 10 bases aligning to TRBD1. Germline values: CDR1 SGDLS, CDR2 YYNGEE. V trimming: 0 bases; J trimming: 1 base; junction bases outside the gene matches: 9. The CDR3 is 18 residues long. CDR3 nucleotides: TGTGCCAGCAGCGTAGGGTTGAAGGACAGGGGGATTAACTATGGCTACACCTTC. Translating it yields CASSVGLKDRGINYGYTF.

A note on this clone: At one boundary the junction diverges from the germline segment, which might be a read error. The rearrangement joins TRBV7-7 to TRBJ2-5; 12 nucleotides line up with TRBD2. CDR1 is SSHAT, CDR2 FNYEAQ, per germline (reference sequence). This CDR3 comprises 18 residues. The CDR3 DNA is TGTGCTAGCAGCCGGGGACTAGCGGGCGGGATACGTCAAGAGACCCAGTACTTC. Its translation: CASSRGLAGGIRQETQYF. The complete variable domain, with remaining parts taken from reference TRBV7-7 and TRBJ2-5, reads GAGVSQSPRYKVTKRGQDVTLRCDPISSHATLYWYQQALGQGPEFLTYFNYEAQPDKSGLPSDRFSAERPEGSISTLTIQRTEQRDSAMYRCASSRGLAGGIRQETQYFGPGTRLLVL.

The J gene is TRBJ2-3, the V gene TRBV13, with a possible D match to TRBD2 (5 bases). With 5 bases removed from V and 2 bases from J, the gap between germline ends came to 26 bases. Germline V lookup: CDR1 PRHDT, CDR2 FYEKMQ (reference sequence). CDR3 length: 19 residues. The CDR3 region has the DNA TGTGCCAGCAGCCCCTATTCCCCTAGTAACGGGGAGACCACAGATACGCAGTATTTT. Residues: CASSPYSPSNGETTDTQYF.

This clone is a singleton in its sample. The chain employs TRBV11-2 and TRBJ2-3; 10 bases fit TRBD2. V lost 0 bases and J lost 6; bases outside the gene matches: 6. CDR1 SGHAT and CDR2 FQNNGV come from the germline V gene. The CDR3 has 16 residues. Here the CDR3 reads CASSLEASGGFDTQYF. For the CDR3, the DNA is TGTGCCAGCAGCTTAGAGGCTAGCGGGGGATTTGATACGCAGTATTTT.

The chain is built from TRBV7-9 and TRBJ2-2; tentatively, D is TRBD1 (7 bases). Germline V gene lookup returns CDR1 SEHNR and CDR2 FQNEAQ (reference sequence). V lost 4 bases and J lost 11, with 14 bases in between. The CDR3 length is 13 residues. The CDR3 is CASSSPQGGELFF. The CDR3 bases are TGTGCCAGCAGCTCCCCCCAGGGGGGAGAGCTGTTTTTT.

V usage is TRBV9 and J usage is TRBJ1-6, with D unresolved. V dropped 0 bases and J dropped 7 bases, with 11 bases sitting between them. This CDR3 region has 15 residues. Germline lookup yields CDR1 SGDLS and CDR2 YYNGEE. CDR3: CASSVEGGNNSPLHF. The CDR3 DNA is TGTGCCAGCAGCGTAGAGGGAGGTAACAATTCACCCCTCCACTTT.

This clone was counted only a few times. Here the CDR3 reads CASSEARTGQETQYF. In nucleotides, the CDR3 is TGTGCCAGCAGTGAAGCTCGGACAGGCCAAGAGACCCAGTACTTC. V gene TRBV2 combines with J gene TRBJ2-5; 7 bases fit TRBD1. CDR1 is SNHLY, CDR2 FYNNEI, per germline. The V segment lost 0 bases and the J segment 1 base; nucleotides outside the gene matches: 2. The CDR3 runs 15 residues.

The chain combines TRBV11-2 with TRBJ2-6; D is undetermined. V was pared by 5 bases and J by 4 bases, with 6 bases between. This CDR3 is 13 amino acids long. CDR1 is SGHAT and CDR2 is FQNNGV in the germline V gene. CDR3 bases: TGTGCCAGCAGCCCCTTCGGGGCCAACGTCCTGACTTTC. Translation: CASSPFGANVLTF.

The count of this clone is one. The chain uses TRBV19 and TRBJ1-1, with TRBD1 identical over 10 bases. With V trimmed by 9 bases and J by 6 bases, 31 bases remained unmatched. Per germline, CDR1 LNHDA and CDR2 SQIVND (reference sequence). The CDR3 totals 21 residues. CDR3 region: CASLPTIDRGGTGVAFAEAFF. The CDR3 nucleotides are TGTGCCAGCCTACCAACCATAGATCGGGGCGGGACAGGGGTTGCTTTCGCTGAAGCTTTCTTT.

The chain has TRBV7-3 and TRBJ1-1; a weak D match, TRBD1 (6 bases). CDR3 length equals 17 residues. Germline CDR1 is SGHTA and CDR2 is FQGTGA. Trimming removed 1 base from V and 1 base from J, with 16 bases in between. CDR3 in amino acids: CASSLSPAAGANTEAFF. The CDR3 DNA sequence: TGTGCCAGCAGCTTAAGTCCGGCAGCGGGGGCGAACACTGAAGCTTTCTTT.

The V gene is TRBV18, the J gene TRBJ1-1; possible D gene TRBD1, 6 bases. Between the trimmed V and J ends, which lost 7 bases and 0 bases, there was a span of 18 bases. CDR1 is KGHSH and CDR2 is LQKENI in the germline V gene. The CDR3 contains 16 residues. CDR3 sequence: CASLSRNDRMNTEAFF. The CDR3 nucleotides read TGTGCCAGCTTATCACGGAACGACAGGATGAACACTGAAGCTTTCTTT.

The chain carries TRBV6-5 and TRBJ2-5, with 8 bases identical to TRBD1. V was pared by 8 bases and J by 5 bases, with 7 bases of the junction left unmatched. The CDR3 spans 13 residues. Germline loops: CDR1 MNHEY, CDR2 SVGAGI. In DNA, the CDR3 is TGTGCCAGCGGCTACAGGGGGTGGGAGACCCAGTACTTC. Its translation: CASGYRGWETQYF.

This clone was counted a few times. The rearrangement joins TRBV4-1 to TRBJ2-1, with D tentatively TRBD2 (6 bases). The V end lost 6 bases, the J end lost 9 bases, and 12 bases lay between the germline ends. CDR1 is MGHRA, CDR2 YSYEKL, per germline. The length of the CDR3 is 12 residues. The chain's CDR3 is CASSLGGREQFF. The CDR3 coding sequence is TGCGCCAGCAGTCTAGGAGGGCGTGAGCAGTTCTTC.

This clone came up a few times. The J gene is TRBJ1-2, the V gene TRBV30, with D unclear. The CDR3 has 12 residues. In germline, CDR1 is GTSNPN, CDR2 SVGIG (reference sequence). Trimming removed 4 bases from V and 4 bases from J, with 10 bases in between. Here the CDR3 DNA reads TGTGCCTGGAAGCGGGAAGTCTATGGCTACACCTTC. This translates into CAWKREVYGYTF.

J is TRBJ2-5 and V is TRBV13, with 7 bases matching TRBD1. The CDR3 covers 12 residues. In germline, CDR1 is PRHDT, CDR2 FYEKMQ (reference sequence). V shed 4 bases, J shed 11 bases, and the junction held 7 bases outside the gene matches. The CDR3, as DNA: TGTGCCAGCAGCTCCCCCGGACAGGAGCAGTACTTC. Protein sequence: CASSSPGQEQYF.

The V and J genes are TRBV4-2 and TRBJ1-5, with D possibly being TRBD1 (5 bases). Trimming cost V 0 bases and J 4 bases, with 16 bases left between them. Germline assignment: CDR1 LGHNA and CDR2 YNFKEQ. The CDR3 contains 17 residues. CDR3 amino acids: CASSQDLRQGRNQPQHF. CDR3 coding DNA: TGTGCCAGCAGCCAAGATTTACGGCAGGGTCGGAATCAGCCCCAGCATTTT.

This chain links TRBV9 with TRBJ1-6; D perhaps matches TRBD1 (5 bases). CDR3 size: 14 residues. The V gene lost 0 bases and the J gene lost 9 bases, with 10 bases spanning the gap. Germline CDR1 is SGDLS and CDR2 is YYNGEE. Written as DNA, the CDR3 is TGTGCCAGCAGCGTAGCTACAGGACCTTCACCCCTCCACTTT. It yields the protein CASSVATGPSPLHF.

This clone was counted between two and nine times. The rearrangement joins TRBV7-3 to TRBJ1-1; D uncertain. CDR3 length: 13 residues. The V gene's germline CDR1 is SGHTA and CDR2 FQGTGA. The V end was cut by 4 bases, the J end by 1 base, with 7 bases between. CDR3 in DNA: TGTGCCAGCAGCTATGGAGGGAACACTGAAGCTTTCTTT. Its protein is CASSYGGNTEAFF.

This chain joins TRBV5-1 and TRBJ2-7, with 7 positions matching TRBD1. The CDR3 extends over 15 amino acids. CDR1 and CDR2 (germline): SGHRS, YFSETQ. V shed 4 bases and J 2 bases; nucleotides not matched to a gene: 9. The CDR3 DNA follows: TGCGCCAGCAGCCTCCCAGGGACAGATACCTACGAGCAGTACTTC. It is translated as CASSLPGTDTYEQYF.